The present TCR beta chain was sequenced within a study of radiotherapy plus CTLA-4 blockade in lung cancer (dated by TCRdb to the late 2010s). For the study in its entirety: Objective responses occurred in approximately 17% of enrolled patients, and 30% to 35% achieved disease control. The full study reports these points: After treatment with radiotherapy and ipilimumab, TCR clones that came from tumors expanded in the peripheral blood. Early dynamic changes in blood T cell clones, together with increased serum interferon-beta after radiation, were reported as the strongest predictors of response.

Counted from cysteine to phenylalanine, this CDR3 has 15 amino acids. Only the CDR3 part of the read is kept: 45 bases, read in frame from the first base. CDR1 and CDR2 (MNHEY, SMNVEV) derive from the germline V gene (reference sequence). Trimming costs V 4 bases and J 6 bases, and their ends lie 16 bases apart. Focal radiation therapy combined with CTLA-4 blockade (ipilimumab) was tested in patients with chemo-refractory metastatic non-small-cell lung cancer. A note on this clone: Its antigen is currently not known. Per-base quality was not reported, and no clone a single base away is much larger than it.

Receptors were amplified or captured by the immunoSEQ multiplex PCR assay. TCRdb's version of the immuneACCESS table is confined to in-frame rearrangements and falls short of the full clone set. An unresolved V gene accounts for under half of the shortfall where checked; the remainder is of unknown origin. The sample table records some 78,000 clones; about 86% of these occur just once. The top ten clones comprise 2% to 2.5% of the sample. This sequence originates from a human donor with non-small cell lung cancer who had a partial response to radiotherapy plus ipilimumab. The starting material was peripheral blood, obtained from a patient treated with radiotherapy plus ipilimumab. The chain joins TRBV27 to TRBJ2-4; matching of 7 bases hints at TRBD2 as the D gene. The CDR3 region: CASSSQGGFGNIQYF. The sequenced DNA: TGTGCCAGCAGTTCACAGGGAGGGTTTGGAAACATTCAGTACTTC.